The clone carrying this T cell receptor beta chain came up once. Germline and junction disagree at one end, which may indicate a read error. The CDR3 has 16 residues. Germline CDR1 SEHNR, CDR2 FQNEAQ (reference sequence). In the original workflow: Researchers report that nucleated cell counts were estimated from reference gene primer amplification. Generated by immunoSEQ multiplex PCR, the TCRdb table keeps only in-frame clones and is missing some. The DNA was the basis for D and trimming; V, J and clone size are from that table. The sample contains 200,000 to 250,000 clones, approximately 86% of which appear only once. The entry originates in a study of blood T cell repertoires in COVID-19. Study information: COVID-19 samples from acute and convalescent phases originated in the United States, Italy and Spain. Nucleic acid was either cDNA or gDNA, and it came from T cells, B-cell-depleted T cells, or PBMCs.

The origin of this receptor is a woman aged 25 to 39 who had recovered from COVID-19. V and J are TRBV7-9 and TRBJ2-1; tentatively, D is TRBD2 (7 bases). Sequencing input: peripheral blood. The CDR3 protein is CASSPKDRGAYNEQLF. In DNA, the CDR3 is TGTGCCAGCAGCCCTAAGGATCGGGGGGCCTACAATGAGCAGCTCTTC.